Here is one T cell receptor (beta chain) with its context. Its antigen is unknown. The CDR3 runs to 13 residues. J lost 8 bases, V lost 5 bases, and 8 bases had no gene match. Germline CDR1 is LNHDA and CDR2 is SQIVND (reference sequence). The data derive from a study of T cell responses to AZD1222 COVID-19 vaccine. Study-wide results and limits: The donors showed a predominance of white British ancestry and of females, with possible underestimation of clonal diversity. Spike-specific TCR breadth and depth went up after people got two AZD1222 doses.

Assay used: immunoSEQ multiplex PCR; TCRdb lists only in-frame clones, some missing. Of under 150,000 clones listed, roughly 92% are singletons. This clonotype was sampled from an adult who received the AZD1222 COVID-19 vaccine. The chain carries TRBV19 and TRBJ1-2, with TRBD1 matching 7 bases. This sample comprised peripheral blood, obtained 28 days after the second AZD1222 dose. The CDR3 DNA sequence: TGTGCCAGTAGTCAAACAGGGGTAGTCGGCTACACCTTC. Translating gives CASSQTGVVGYTF.